Below, 21 T cell receptor beta chains from the same sample are listed, as sequenced in a study of cytomegalovirus exposure and HLA in healthy donors. This PCR relied on a set of 60 Vbeta primers and 13 Jbeta primers. The method was immunoSEQ multiplex PCR; TCRdb's version includes in-frame clones alone and lacks a portion of them. The data hold 85,000 to 130,000 clones, with over 55% observed a single time. The sequenced material came from PBMCs. These receptors all stem from a female donor in good health and CMV-seronegative.

This sequence joins TRBV28 and TRBJ2-7; TRBD2 matches 8 bases. The ends lost 7 bases at V and 1 base at J; junction bases unmatched: 6. The CDR3 covers 14 residues. The germline gives CDR1 MDHEN, CDR2 SYDVKM. The CDR3: CASTTGTRSYEQYF. The CDR3 nucleotides are TGTGCCAGCACCACCGGGACTAGGTCCTACGAGCAGTACTTC.

The J gene is TRBJ1-5, the V gene TRBV21-1; the table's D call TRBD1 went unverified against the DNA. TRBV21-1 is marked as a pseudogene. CDR3 length: 15 residues. The CDR3 coding sequence is TGTGCCAGCAGCAAGACAGGGGGCGTCCGTCAGCCCCAGCATTTT. Its protein is CASSKTGGVRQPQHF.

This clone was detected a few times. This chain uses TRBV5-5 with TRBJ2-1, with 7 positions matching TRBD1. With V trimmed by 0 bases and J by 4 bases, 4 bases remained unmatched. Germline loops: CDR1 SGHKS, CDR2 YYEKEE (reference sequence). The CDR3 runs to 15 residues. CDR3 loop: CASSLGDRVYNEQFF. The CDR3 nucleotides read TGTGCCAGCAGCTTGGGAGACAGGGTATACAATGAGCAGTTCTTC. The full variable domain, rest sourced from reference TRBV5-5 and TRBJ2-1, is DAGVTQSPTHLIKTRGQQVTLRCSPISGHKSVSWYQQVLGQGPQFIFQYYEKEERGRGNFPDRFSARQFPNYSSELNVNALLLGDSALYLCASSLGDRVYNEQFFGPGTRLTVL.

The chain links TRBV9 to TRBJ2-5; 7 bases map to TRBD2. The V gene's germline CDR1 is SGDLS and CDR2 YYNGEE. Unmatched junction bases numbered 8, after V lost 1 base and J lost 5 bases. The CDR3 is 15 residues long. The CDR3 reads CASSVIAGGLETQYF. The CDR3 DNA reads as TGTGCCAGCAGCGTAATAGCGGGTGGTTTGGAGACCCAGTACTTC.

The gene calls are TRBV7-6 and TRBJ2-1, with D unclear. Germline V gene sequence: CDR1 SGHVS, CDR2 FNYEAQ. This CDR3 is built from 14 residues. The ends were cut back, 0 bases at V and 5 bases at J, with 8 bases in the middle. Here the CDR3 DNA reads TGTGCCAGCAGCTTAGCTTTGACTCACAATGAGCAGTTCTTC. Amino acids: CASSLALTHNEQFF.

This clone has a count of ten or more. The rearrangement uses TRBV7-3 and TRBJ1-1; D is perhaps TRBD1 (5 bases). Per the germline V gene, CDR1 is SGHTA and CDR2 is FQGTGA. The CDR3 extends over 14 amino acids. V shed 5 bases and J shed 10 bases, with 20 bases lying between them. CDR3 DNA sequence: TGTGCCAGCAGCCTCGACGCGGGGCTAGCTGGAGCTTTCTTT. Residues: CASSLDAGLAGAFF. The complete variable domain, with remaining parts taken from reference TRBV7-3 and TRBJ1-1, reads GAGVSQTPSNKVTEKGKYVELRCDPISGHTALYWYRQSLGQGPEFLIYFQGTGAADDSGLPNDRFFAVRPEGSVSTLKIQRTERGDSAVYLCASSLDAGLAGAFFGQGTRLTVV.

The chain recombines TRBV12-1 with TRBJ2-5; the table calls TRBD1, which could not be checked here. TRBV12-1 is described as a pseudogene. The CDR3 runs to 15 residues. The chain's CDR3 is CASSFLSAGGKTQYF. In DNA, the CDR3 is TGTGCCAGCAGCTTTTTATCCGCAGGGGGGAAGACCCAGTACTTC.

The chain has TRBV19 and TRBJ2-7; TRBD1 aligns across 7 bases. Trimming at V came to 5 bases and at J to 4 bases, leaving 8 bases not matched to a gene. Looked up from germline, CDR1 is LNHDA and CDR2 is SQIVND (reference sequence). The CDR3 is made up of 14 amino acids. As DNA, the CDR3 is TGTGCCAGTAGTTCAAGGGACAGCCAGTACGAGCAGTACTTC. It codes for CASSSRDSQYEQYF.

This clone was recorded a few times. The V call is TRBV27, the J call TRBJ2-2, with D perhaps matching TRBD1 (6 bases). Germline V gene data show CDR1 as MNHEY and CDR2 as SMNVEV (reference sequence). Trimming removed 5 bases from V and 5 bases from J, with 6 bases in between. The CDR3 spans 12 residues. The CDR3 DNA reads TGTGCCAGCAGTCAGGGGACCGGGGAGCTGTTTTTT. The encoded protein is CASSQGTGELFF.

The rearrangement links TRBV27 to TRBJ1-2; 9 bases agree with TRBD1. CDR1 is MNHEY and CDR2 is SMNVEV in the germline V gene (reference sequence). J was trimmed by 3 bases and V by 5 bases; bases with no gene match: 7. The CDR3 extends over 15 amino acids. In DNA, the CDR3 is TGTGCCAGCAGTCCCGGGACAGGGATCGACTATGGCTACACCTTC. The encoded protein is CASSPGTGIDYGYTF.

The chain uses TRBV6-1 and TRBJ2-5, with D unresolved. Germline lookup yields CDR1 MNHNS and CDR2 SASEGT. The CDR3 has 15 residues. Trimming removed 4 bases at V and 1 base at J, with 13 bases between. Written as DNA, the CDR3 is TGTGCCAGCAGTGCTATGCGGCAGAGCCAAGAGACCCAGTACTTC. It yields the protein CASSAMRQSQETQYF.

The rearrangement uses TRBV11-2 and TRBJ2-7, with D tentatively TRBD1 (6 bases). V gave up 5 bases and J gave up 4 bases, with 9 bases separating them. Germline CDR1 and CDR2: SGHAT and FQNNGV. The CDR3 sequence is 12 residues long. The CDR3 DNA reads TGTGCCAGCAGCCAACAGGGATACGAGCAGTACTTC. Encoded protein: CASSQQGYEQYF.

The table lists this clone with a few counts. The genes are TRBV7-3 and TRBJ2-3; D might be TRBD2 (6 bases). The CDR3 length is 13 residues. Trimming removed 6 bases from V and 1 base from J, with 8 bases in between. Germline lookup yields CDR1 SGHTA and CDR2 FQGTGA. The CDR3 here is CASRTGGTDTQYF. The CDR3 bases are TGTGCCAGCAGGACGGGAGGCACAGATACGCAGTATTTT.

This clone came up once. The V and J genes are TRBV19 and TRBJ1-1; D gene unclear. Germline CDR1 and CDR2: LNHDA and SQIVND (reference sequence). V lost 4 bases, J lost 1 base, and 7 bases lay in between. This CDR3 contains 13 residues. CDR3 bases: TGTGCCAGTAGTAAAACATCGAACACTGAAGCTTTCTTT. This translates into CASSKTSNTEAFF.

The rearrangement joins TRBV5-1 to TRBJ2-7, with D possibly being TRBD1 (6 bases). Trimming removed 0 bases from V and 3 bases from J, with 7 bases in between. Per germline, CDR1 SGHRS and CDR2 YFSETQ. The length of the CDR3 is 13 residues. The DNA for the CDR3 is TGCGCCAGCAGCTTGGAGGGGGTCTACGAGCAGTACTTC. Protein: CASSLEGVYEQYF.

This chain joins TRBV13 and TRBJ2-1; 8 positions match TRBD2. Germline V gene data show CDR1 as PRHDT and CDR2 as FYEKMQ (reference sequence). The trim removed 1 base at V and 9 bases at J, leaving 20 bases unmatched. This CDR3 spans 19 amino acids. For the CDR3, the DNA is TGTGCCAGCAGCTTAGAATGGGTAGGGGGACTAGAGAATGAACGTGAGCAGTTCTTC. It specifies CASSLEWVGGLENEREQFF. The whole variable domain, filled in from reference TRBV13 and TRBJ2-1, reads AAGVIQSPRHLIKEKRETATLKCYPIPRHDTVYWYQQGPGQDPQFLISFYEKMQSDKGSIPDRFSAQQFSDYHSELNMSSLELGDSALYFCASSLEWVGGLENEREQFFGPGTRLTVL.

V usage is TRBV18 and J usage is TRBJ2-7; D might be TRBD2 (6 bases). Germline loops: CDR1 KGHSH, CDR2 LQKENI. The CDR3 extends over 17 amino acids. Trimming took 3 bases from V and 5 from J, leaving 23 bases between them. CDR3 amino acids: CASSPYLRDSHSDEQYF. The CDR3 DNA follows: TGTGCCAGCTCACCCTATCTCCGGGACTCCCATTCCGACGAGCAGTACTTC. Complete variable domain (other parts from reference TRBV18 and TRBJ2-7): NAGVMQNPRHLVRRRGQEARLRCSPMKGHSHVYWYRQLPEEGLKFMVYLQKENIIDESGMPKERFSAEFPKEGPSILRIQQVVRGDSAAYFCASSPYLRDSHSDEQYFGPGTRLTVT.

This clone was seen a single time. This chain connects TRBV19 to TRBJ1-1; 8 nucleotides align to TRBD1. The CDR3 has 14 residues. The V segment lost 6 bases and the J segment 7 bases; nucleotides outside the gene matches: 10. The V gene's germline CDR1 is LNHDA and CDR2 SQIVND (reference sequence). The CDR3 DNA sequence: TGTGCCAGTAGCGTACCAGGAGGACAGGGTGAAGCTTTCTTT. It codes for CASSVPGGQGEAFF. The full variable domain, with the rest looked up from reference TRBV19 and TRBJ1-1, is DGGITQSPKYLFRKEGQNVTLSCEQNLNHDAMYWYRQDPGQGLRLIYYSQIVNDFQKGDIAEGYSVSREKKESFPLTVTSAQKNPTAFYLCASSVPGGQGEAFFGQGTRLTVV.

This clone has only one observation. The chain carries TRBV7-8 and TRBJ2-7; D might be TRBD1 (6 bases). The V gene lost 5 bases and the J gene lost 2 bases, with 19 bases spanning the gap. The germline V gene has CDR1 SGHVS and CDR2 FQNEAQ. This CDR3 contains 16 residues. CDR3 nucleotide sequence: TGTGCCAGCAGCCCCCCTTGGGGGCAGGAAACCTACGAGCAGTACTTC. Translation: CASSPPWGQETYEQYF.

The chain combines TRBV2 with TRBJ2-5, with 11 bases aligning to TRBD2. This CDR3 contains 15 residues. J gave up 2 bases and V 6 bases, and 5 bases lay outside the gene matches. The germline V gene encodes CDR1 SNHLY and CDR2 FYNNEI. In DNA form, the CDR3 reads TGTGCCAGCAGGTATCTAGCGGGAGGACAAGAGACCCAGTACTTC. As protein: CASRYLAGGQETQYF.

This clone was picked up a small number of times. The J gene is TRBJ2-1, the V gene TRBV9; perhaps TRBD2 as D (6 bases). This CDR3 contains 15 residues. The V gene's germline CDR1 is SGDLS and CDR2 YYNGEE. Trimming shortened V by 0 bases and J by 7 bases, and 14 bases separated the two germline ends. CDR3 DNA: TGTGCCAGCAGCGTAGGTTTGGAGCGGGCTAATGAGCAGTTCTTC. Encoded protein: CASSVGLERANEQFF.